This T cell receptor (beta chain) was identified in a study of Tregs in tolerant kidney transplant recipients. The CDR3 contains 14 residues. Produced via immunoSEQ multiplex PCR; TCRdb's table is partial and in-frame only. The sample contains approximately 67,000 clones, approximately 92% of which appear only once. The sequence came from a human donor who received a combined kidney and bone marrow transplant. Here the sequenced sample was CD8+ T cells from blood, taken before the transplant. The chain joins TRBV21-1 to TRBJ1-1; the table assigns TRBD1, which was not confirmed against the DNA. TRBV21-1 constitutes a pseudogene. CDR3 coding DNA: TGTGCCAGCAGCATTCCTTCAGGGAACACTGAAGCTTTCTTT. This sequence encodes CASSIPSGNTEAFF.